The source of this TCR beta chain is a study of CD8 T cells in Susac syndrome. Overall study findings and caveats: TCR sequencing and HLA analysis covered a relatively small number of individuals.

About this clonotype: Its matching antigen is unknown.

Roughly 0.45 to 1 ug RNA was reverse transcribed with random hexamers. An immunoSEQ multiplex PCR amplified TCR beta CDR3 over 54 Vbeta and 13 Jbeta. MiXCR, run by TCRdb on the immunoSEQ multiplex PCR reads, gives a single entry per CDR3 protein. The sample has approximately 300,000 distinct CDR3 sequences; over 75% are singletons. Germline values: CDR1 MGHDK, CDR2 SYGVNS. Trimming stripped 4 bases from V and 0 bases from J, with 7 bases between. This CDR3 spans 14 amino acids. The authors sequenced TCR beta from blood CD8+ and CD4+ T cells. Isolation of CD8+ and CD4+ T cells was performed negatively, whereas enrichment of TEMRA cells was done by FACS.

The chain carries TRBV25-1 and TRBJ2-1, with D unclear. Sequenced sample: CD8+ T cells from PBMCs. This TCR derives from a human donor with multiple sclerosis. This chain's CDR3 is CASSAFSSYNEQFF. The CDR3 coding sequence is TGTGCCAGCAGTGCCTTCAGCTCCTACAATGAGCAGTTCTTC.